These 26 T cell receptor beta chains share one sample of origin, sequenced in a study of T cell changes during pregnancy in multiple sclerosis. Profiled with immunoSEQ multiplex PCR; TCRdb holds only in-frame clones, not every one. The sample consists of about 20,000 clones, about nine tenths of them appearing once. The sample consisted of CD8+ T cells from peripheral blood mononuclear cells, taken in the third trimester of pregnancy. These receptors were obtained from a female donor in good health, enrolled as a control in a pregnancy study.

The genes are TRBV9 and TRBJ2-5; 12 positions agree with TRBD1. The CDR3 consists of 16 residues. CDR1 SGDLS and CDR2 YYNGEE come from the germline V gene. V shed 0 bases and J 5 bases; nucleotides not matched to a gene: 5. CDR3 sequence reads: CASSVEGTGGRETQYF. DNA of the CDR3: TGTGCCAGCAGCGTAGAGGGGACAGGGGGCAGGGAGACCCAGTACTTC.

The CDR3 loop reads CASSPLGGTDTQYF. The CDR3 DNA follows: TGTGCCAGCAGCCCTTTGGGGGGGACAGATACGCAGTATTTT. V and J are TRBV27 and TRBJ2-3, with 7 bases that match TRBD2. CDR3 length: 14 amino acids. Germline V gene lookup returns CDR1 MNHEY and CDR2 SMNVEV (reference sequence). The junction had 6 bases not matched to a gene; V was cut back by 6 bases and J by 3 bases.

This CDR3 is CASSLDRATNEKLFF. The CDR3 bases are TGTGCCAGCAGCCTCGACAGGGCAACTAATGAAAAACTGTTTTTT. The chain joins TRBV7-9 to TRBJ1-4; TRBD1 agrees at 7 bases. Germline CDR1 and CDR2: SEHNR and FQNEAQ (reference sequence). CDR3 length: 15 residues. J lost 0 bases, V lost 5 bases, and 3 bases had no gene match.

The rearrangement joins TRBV5-6 to TRBJ2-1; D remains ambiguous. Germline assignment: CDR1 SGHDT and CDR2 YYEEEE. CDR3 length equals 15 residues. Trimming cost V 0 bases and J 1 base, with 8 bases left between them. The CDR3 nucleotides are TGTGCCAGCAGCTTGGGTGGAGAATCCTACAATGAGCAGTTCTTC. The encoded protein is CASSLGGESYNEQFF.

Concerning this clone itself: Other nucleotide sequences from this sample produce the same CDR3. The V and J genes are TRBV28 and TRBJ1-1; TRBD1 is a possible D gene (6 bases). Germline CDR1 MDHEN, CDR2 SYDVKM. Trimming pared 1 base from V and 8 bases from J, leaving 11 bases between. The CDR3 loop spans 13 amino acids. CDR3 amino acids: CASSLSGGAEAFF. The DNA of the CDR3 is TGTGCCAGCAGTTTATCGGGGGGCGCCGAAGCTTTCTTT.

V and J are TRBV6-5 and TRBJ1-1; the D gene is possibly TRBD1 (5 bases). Germline V gene sequence: CDR1 MNHEY, CDR2 SVGAGI. This CDR3 comprises 14 residues. V was pared by 6 bases and J by 4 bases, with 15 bases between. Written as DNA, the CDR3 is TGTGCCAGCAGGGGACCCGGGAGTTCCACTGAAGCTTTCTTT. It specifies CASRGPGSSTEAFF.

The V call is TRBV4-3, the J call TRBJ2-7; 7 nucleotides align to TRBD1. Trimming took 2 bases from V and 6 from J; bases not matched to a gene: 16. This CDR3 region has 17 residues. Germline V CDR1 and CDR2: LGHNA, YSLEER. In DNA form, the CDR3 reads TGCGCCAGCAGCCAAACCCTATCCCCTGGGGACAGAGGCGAGCAGTACTTC. Translating it yields CASSQTLSPGDRGEQYF.

The chain is built from TRBV30 and TRBJ2-3, with D possibly matching TRBD1 (6 bases). CDR1 GTSNPN and CDR2 SVGIG come from the germline V gene (reference sequence). The CDR3 extends over 15 amino acids. Trimming removed 0 bases from V and 3 bases from J, with 13 bases in between. The CDR3 spells CAWSVGARETDTQYF. The CDR3 DNA sequence: TGTGCCTGGAGTGTGGGGGCAAGGGAAACAGATACGCAGTATTTT.

J is TRBJ2-7 and V is TRBV29-1, with no clear D. Germline V gene lookup returns CDR1 SQVTM and CDR2 ANQGSEA. With 5 bases removed from V and 3 bases from J, the gap between germline ends came to 8 bases. The CDR3 is 11 residues long. CDR3 loop: CSVFSGYEQYF. The CDR3 DNA reads as TGCAGCGTTTTTTCCGGCTACGAGCAGTACTTC.

This chain uses TRBV15 with TRBJ2-1, with 14 positions matching TRBD2. The CDR3 loop spans 14 amino acids. Germline V gives CDR1 LNHNV, CDR2 YYDKDF (reference sequence). Losses at the gene ends were 6 bases for V and 7 bases for J; bases not matched to a gene: 2. The CDR3 is CATRGTSGSNEQFF. Written as DNA, the CDR3 is TGTGCCACCAGGGGGACTAGCGGGAGTAATGAGCAGTTCTTC.

The chain carries TRBV15 and TRBJ2-3; possible D gene TRBD2, 5 bases. The CDR3 loop spans 16 amino acids. The V and J ends lost 4 bases and 5 bases respectively, with 19 bases between them. Germline CDR1 reads LNHNV; CDR2 reads YYDKDF (reference sequence). The CDR3 is CATSIPSPGRGDTQYF. In nucleotides, the CDR3 is TGTGCCACCAGCATCCCCTCGCCGGGCCGGGGAGATACGCAGTATTTT. Full variable domain (rest looked up from reference TRBV15 and TRBJ2-3): DAMVIQNPRYQVTQFGKPVTLSCSQTLNHNVMYWYQQKSSQAPKLLFHYYDKDFNNEADTPDNFQSRRPNTSFCFLDIRSPGLGDTAMYLCATSIPSPGRGDTQYFGPGTRLTVL.

The chain has TRBV28 and TRBJ2-3, with 12 bases lining up with TRBD2. CDR1 is MDHEN and CDR2 is SYDVKM in the germline V gene. The CDR3 has 16 amino acids. Trimming cost V 7 bases and J 2 bases; bases outside gene matches: 7. This chain's CDR3 is CASTPWTSGTTDTQYF. For the CDR3, the DNA is TGTGCCAGCACTCCCTGGACTAGCGGGACCACAGATACGCAGTATTTT.

The chain uses TRBV7-6 and TRBJ2-7, with 9 bases matching TRBD2. The CDR3 totals 18 residues. Germline CDR1 SGHVS, CDR2 FNYEAQ. V shed 0 bases, J shed 3 bases, and the junction held 12 bases outside the gene matches. Here the CDR3 DNA reads TGTGCCAGCAGCTTAGCAGCCCCGTTGGGGACTAGCCTCTACGAGCAGTACTTC. Translated, it gives CASSLAAPLGTSLYEQYF. Filled out from reference TRBV7-6 and TRBJ2-7, the complete variable domain reads GAGVSQSPRYKVTKRGQDVALRCDPISGHVSLYWYRQALGQGPEFLTYFNYEAQQDKSGLPNDRFSAERPEGSISTLTIQRTEQRDSAMYRCASSLAAPLGTSLYEQYFGPGTRLTVT.

This clone occurred once. V and J are TRBV19 and TRBJ2-7; TRBD2 is a possible D gene (6 bases). This CDR3 comprises 14 residues. Germline V lookup: CDR1 LNHDA, CDR2 SQIVND (reference sequence). V lost 10 bases and J 7 bases, leaving 23 bases between the germline ends. CDR3 in amino acids: CANPPRRGLCEQYF. Here the CDR3 DNA reads TGTGCCAATCCTCCCAGGCGGGGATTGTGTGAGCAGTACTTC.

As to this clone: One end of the junction is discordant with germline, which a read error may explain. This chain joins TRBV9 and TRBJ2-2; TRBD2 might be the D (5 bases). The CDR3 has 15 amino acids. Germline CDR1 SGDLS, CDR2 YYNGEE. The CDR3 sequence: CASSAGLWEHRGAVF. In DNA form, the CDR3 reads TGTGCCAGCAGCGCCGGACTGTGGGAACACCGGGGAGCTGTTTTT. The variable domain in full, completed from reference TRBV9 and TRBJ2-2, reads DSGVTQTPKHLITATGQRVTLRCSPRSGDLSVYWYQQSLDQGLQFLIQYYNGEERAKGNILERFSAQQFPDLHSELNLSSLELGDSALYFCASSAGLWEHRGAVFGEGSRLTVL.

The chain combines TRBV19 with TRBJ1-1, with D maybe TRBD1 (5 bases). Germline V gene sequence: CDR1 LNHDA, CDR2 SQIVND (reference sequence). The CDR3 has 16 residues. With 0 bases removed from V and 1 base from J, the gap between germline ends came to 12 bases. The DNA of the CDR3 is TGTGCCAGTAGTATAGATCTCTACAGGCAGAACACTGAAGCTTTCTTT. Translation: CASSIDLYRQNTEAFF.

This sequence joins TRBV6-1 and TRBJ2-7; TRBD2 matches 9 bases. J was trimmed by 5 bases and V by 3 bases; bases with no gene match: 14. Germline CDR1 reads MNHNS; CDR2 reads SASEGT. The CDR3 contains 17 residues. The CDR3 region has the DNA TGTGCCAGCAGTGAGCAAACGGGCGGGGGGGCTAGTGACGAGCAGTACTTC. This codes for CASSEQTGGGASDEQYF.

The genes are TRBV4-2 and TRBJ1-6, with a tentative D call TRBD1 (5 bases). Germline lookup yields CDR1 LGHNA and CDR2 YNFKEQ. CDR3 length equals 17 residues. Between the trimmed V and J ends, which lost 2 bases and 0 bases, there was a span of 11 bases. DNA of the CDR3: TGTGCCAGCAGCCAATGGGGGGATAGCTCCTATAATTCACCCCTCCACTTT. Translated, it gives CASSQWGDSSYNSPLHF.

V and J are TRBV6-4 and TRBJ2-2; maybe TRBD2 (6 bases). Germline V gene data show CDR1 as MRHNA and CDR2 as SNTAGT. This CDR3 spans 15 amino acids. With 3 bases removed from V and 1 base from J, the gap between germline ends came to 9 bases. CDR3 nucleotide sequence: TGTGCCAGCAGTGATTCGGGGGAGAACACCGGGGAGCTGTTTTTT. Encoded protein: CASSDSGENTGELFF.

The V gene is TRBV18, the J gene TRBJ1-5; D ambiguous. V gave up 5 bases and J gave up 0 bases, with 20 bases separating them. Germline CDR1 reads KGHSH; CDR2 reads LQKENI. The CDR3 runs 18 residues. Here the CDR3 DNA reads TGTGCCAGCTCAGGAGGTAGGGAAGAGGATAATAGCAATCAGCCCCAGCATTTT. Amino acid sequence: CASSGGREEDNSNQPQHF.

This clone was recorded only once. Other DNA sequences in this specimen translate into the identical CDR3. The chain recombines TRBV27 with TRBJ2-3; 9 nucleotides match TRBD2. Germline CDR1 reads MNHEY; CDR2 reads SMNVEV (reference sequence). This CDR3 is 14 amino acids long. With 4 bases clipped from V and 1 base from J, the junction kept 0 bases outside the gene matches. CDR3: CASSWTSGTDTQYF. The CDR3 region has the DNA TGTGCCAGCAGTTGGACTAGCGGCACAGATACGCAGTATTTT.

J is TRBJ2-1 and V is TRBV11-2; weak D call: TRBD2 (5 bases). In germline, CDR1 is SGHAT, CDR2 FQNNGV. This CDR3 is built from 15 residues. V was pared by 4 bases and J by 8 bases, with 18 bases between. The CDR3 here is CASSSSMGVGDEQFF. CDR3 in DNA: TGTGCCAGCAGCTCCTCGATGGGAGTTGGCGATGAGCAGTTCTTC.

V is TRBV5-1 and J is TRBJ1-6; 8 bases align to TRBD1. The CDR3 runs 15 residues. From germline, CDR1 is SGHRS and CDR2 YFSETQ. V shed 4 bases and J 8 bases; nucleotides not matched to a gene: 8. CDR3 region: CASSPRDRSDSPLHF. CDR3 coding DNA: TGCGCCAGCAGCCCCCGGGACAGGTCCGATTCACCCCTCCACTTT.

The chain employs TRBV11-1 and TRBJ2-3, with D possibly matching TRBD2 (6 bases). Germline-derived CDR1 and CDR2 are SGHAT and FQDESV (reference sequence). Trimming shortened V by 4 bases and J by 6 bases, and 20 bases separated the two germline ends. CDR3 size: 16 residues. The CDR3 loop is CASSSNRDSIVDTQYF. The CDR3 region has the DNA TGTGCCAGCAGCTCAAACCGGGACTCGATCGTGGATACGCAGTATTTT.

This chain links TRBV7-8 with TRBJ2-5; 8 nucleotides agree with TRBD1. Losses at the gene ends were 6 bases for V and 4 bases for J; bases not matched to a gene: 7. Germline assignment: CDR1 SGHVS and CDR2 FQNEAQ. This CDR3 spans 14 amino acids. The CDR3 DNA follows: TGTGCCAGCAGACCCGAACAGGGGGTAGAGACCCAGTACTTC. This sequence encodes CASRPEQGVETQYF.

This clone was observed a single time. This chain uses TRBV9 with TRBJ1-2; 8 bases agree with TRBD1. The CDR3 contains 14 residues. Trimming took 3 bases from V and 3 from J; bases not matched to a gene: 4. CDR1 and CDR2 from the germline V gene are SGDLS and YYNGEE. The CDR3 DNA is TGTGCCAGCAGCGATCGGACAGGGCACTATGGCTACACCTTC. Its translation: CASSDRTGHYGYTF. The full variable domain, with the rest looked up from reference TRBV9 and TRBJ1-2, is DSGVTQTPKHLITATGQRVTLRCSPRSGDLSVYWYQQSLDQGLQFLIQYYNGEERAKGNILERFSAQQFPDLHSELNLSSLELGDSALYFCASSDRTGHYGYTFGSGTRLTVV.